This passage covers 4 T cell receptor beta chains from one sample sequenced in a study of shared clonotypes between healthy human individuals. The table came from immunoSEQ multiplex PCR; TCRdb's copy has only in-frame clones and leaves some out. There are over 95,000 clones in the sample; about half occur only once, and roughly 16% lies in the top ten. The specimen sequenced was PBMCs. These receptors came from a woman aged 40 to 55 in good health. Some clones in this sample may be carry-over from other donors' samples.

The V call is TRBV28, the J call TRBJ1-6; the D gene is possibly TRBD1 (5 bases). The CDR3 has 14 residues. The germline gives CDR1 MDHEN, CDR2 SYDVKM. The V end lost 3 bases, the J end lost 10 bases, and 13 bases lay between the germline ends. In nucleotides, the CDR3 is TGTGCCAGCAGTTTGCTGGGCAGGGCCTCACCCCTCCACTTT. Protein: CASSLLGRASPLHF.

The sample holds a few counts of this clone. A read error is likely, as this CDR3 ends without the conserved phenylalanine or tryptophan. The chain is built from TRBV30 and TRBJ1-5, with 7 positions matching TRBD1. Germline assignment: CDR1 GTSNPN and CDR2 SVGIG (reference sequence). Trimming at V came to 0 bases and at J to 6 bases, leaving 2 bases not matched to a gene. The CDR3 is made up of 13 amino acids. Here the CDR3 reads CAWSVDRVQPQHV. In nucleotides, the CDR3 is TGTGCCTGGAGTGTAGACAGGGTTCAGCCCCAGCATGTT.

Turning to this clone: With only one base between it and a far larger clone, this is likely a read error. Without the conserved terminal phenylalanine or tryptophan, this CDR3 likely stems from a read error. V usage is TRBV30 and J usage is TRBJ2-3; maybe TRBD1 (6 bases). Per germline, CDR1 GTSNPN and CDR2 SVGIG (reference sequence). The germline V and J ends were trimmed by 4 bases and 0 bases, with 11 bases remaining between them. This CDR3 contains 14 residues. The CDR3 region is CAWMRGRSTDTQYL. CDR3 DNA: TGTGCCTGGATGAGGGGGAGAAGCACAGATACGCAGTATCTT.

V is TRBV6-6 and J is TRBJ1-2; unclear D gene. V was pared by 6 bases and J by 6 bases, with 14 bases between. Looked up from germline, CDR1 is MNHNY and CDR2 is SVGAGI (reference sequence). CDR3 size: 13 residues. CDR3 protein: CASRETAFHGYTF. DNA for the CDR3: TGTGCCAGCAGAGAAACGGCATTTCATGGCTACACCTTC.